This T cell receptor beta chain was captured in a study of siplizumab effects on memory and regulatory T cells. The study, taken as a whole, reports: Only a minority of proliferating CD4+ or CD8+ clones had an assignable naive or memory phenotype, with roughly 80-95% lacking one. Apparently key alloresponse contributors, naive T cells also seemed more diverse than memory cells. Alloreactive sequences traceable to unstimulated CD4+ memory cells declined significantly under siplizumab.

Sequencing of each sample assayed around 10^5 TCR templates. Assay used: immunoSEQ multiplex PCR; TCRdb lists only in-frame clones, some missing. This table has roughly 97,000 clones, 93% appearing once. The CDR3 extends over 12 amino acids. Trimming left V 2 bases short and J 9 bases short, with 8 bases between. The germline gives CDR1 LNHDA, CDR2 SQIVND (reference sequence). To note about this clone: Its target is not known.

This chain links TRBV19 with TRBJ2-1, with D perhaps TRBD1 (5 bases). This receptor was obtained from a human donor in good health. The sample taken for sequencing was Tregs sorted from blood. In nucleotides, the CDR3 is TGTGCCAGTAGTATAAGGGGCAGTGAGCAGTTCTTC. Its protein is CASSIRGSEQFF.